This is a list of T cell receptor beta chains from one sample in a study of regulatory T cells in long-lasting Graves disease. TCRdb re-derived calls from the multiplex PCR reads in MiXCR, one entry per CDR3 protein. The sample consists of approximately 300,000 distinct CDR3 sequences, approximately 20% of them appearing once. Sequenced here: peripheral blood mononuclear cells (PBMCs), sampled at new diagnosis, from a patient treated with antithyroid drugs. The receptors here all came from a female donor with Graves disease. CDR3s include the opening cysteine and the closing phenylalanine or tryptophan. The order of the fields is J gene, V gene, clone size, CDR3 protein. Part of the rows lack a size; the others show once, few, many or a class for expanded clones.

>TRBJ2-2|TRBV30|few
CAWIGTSHTGELFF
>TRBJ2-7|TRBV10-2|.
CASSEWDGPYEQYF
>TRBJ2-3|TRBV28|.
CASSFAGDTQYF
>TRBJ2-1|TRBV7-2|few
CASSRDPNNEQFF
>TRBJ1-1|TRBV24-1|many
CATSDDMNTEAFF
>TRBJ2-2|TRBV5-1|few
CASSFSGGGGELFF
>TRBJ1-6|TRBV19|many
CASNAGYNSPLHF
>TRBJ1-6|TRBV6-1|many
CASRDRESGSPLHF
>TRBJ2-3|TRBV7-9|few
CASSFGGTDTDTQYF
>TRBJ2-7|TRBV12-3/TRBV12-4|many
CASSPEQREWEQYF
>TRBJ2-5|TRBV18|.
CASCTSGSGVETQYF
>TRBJ2-1|TRBV10-3|many
CAISGGQGEGGF
>TRBJ1-4|TRBV2|.
CASSGGLVEKLFF
>TRBJ2-7|TRBV10-3|many
CAISPDGQSSYEQYF
>TRBJ1-2|TRBV12-3/TRBV12-4|many
CASRYGYTF
>TRBJ2-1|TRBV20-1|once
CSAGGRYSYNERFF
>TRBJ2-7|TRBV7-2|few
CASSRRQHEQYF
>TRBJ2-7|TRBV6-6|many
CASSYSSGMGEQYF
>TRBJ2-5|TRBV27|many
CASSLTGTSGGETQYF
>TRBJ2-6|TRBV20-1|many
CSASEGRGAGANVLTF
>TRBJ2-6|TRBV6-1|.
CASNRDRVGFGGANVLTF
>TRBJ2-1|TRBV5-1|.
CASLETGLYNEQFF
>TRBJ2-7|TRBV28|many
CASSSTSSVHEQYF
>TRBJ1-5|TRBV7-9|few
CASSLGDAPQHF
>TRBJ2-3|TRBV30|.
CAWDSLFQGDTQYF
>TRBJ2-1|TRBV29-1|many
CSVERSWVQVNEQFF
>TRBJ2-4|TRBV18|many
CASSPRNIQYF
>TRBJ2-5|TRBV7-2|many
CASSFGSQETQYF
>TRBJ2-5|TRBV15|few
CATSREGLLAGETQYF
>TRBJ1-2|TRBV6-1|many
CASRTTSEVGYTF
>TRBJ2-3|TRBV6-2/TRBV6-3|.
CATVAGPSTDTQYF
>TRBJ2-3|TRBV11-1|many
CASSLETGRTDTQYF